A selection of T cell receptor beta chains follows, all from one sample in a study of beta chain features in type 1 diabetes. Produced via immunoSEQ multiplex PCR; TCRdb's table is partial and in-frame only. Of about 410,000 clones in the sample, approximately 15% were seen once. Sequenced material: naive CD4+ T cells from blood. The receptors were sampled from a man aged 25-40 years in good health. CDR3s include the opening cysteine and the closing phenylalanine or tryptophan. Each record gives: J gene, V gene, CDR3 protein.

j_call: TRBJ2-4
v_call: TRBV15
cdr3_aa: CATSRDTIRAKNIQYF

j_call: TRBJ1-2
v_call: TRBV29-1
cdr3_aa: CTGTGEGGYTF

j_call: TRBJ2-3
v_call: TRBV15
cdr3_aa: CATRGIAVTDTQYF

j_call: TRBJ2-3
v_call: TRBV7-9
cdr3_aa: CASSSGMDTQYF

j_call: TRBJ2-1
v_call: TRBV6-1
cdr3_aa: CASSETGNEQFF

j_call: TRBJ2-1
v_call: TRBV18
cdr3_aa: CASSPPSGYNEQFF

j_call: TRBJ2-2
v_call: TRBV9
cdr3_aa: CASSGYSGATNTGELFF

j_call: TRBJ2-3
v_call: TRBV9
cdr3_aa: CASSVSPLVDTQYF

j_call: TRBJ2-1
v_call: TRBV6-5
cdr3_aa: CASRSVTNFYNEQFF

j_call: TRBJ2-1
v_call: TRBV7-3
cdr3_aa: CASSSSGLLRDEQFF